The TCR beta chain described here comes from a study of blood T cell repertoires in COVID-19. About the research overall: PBMCs, B-cell-depleted T cells, or T cells were the source of the cDNA or gDNA that made up the material.

CDR3 length: 16 amino acids. Trimming cost V 2 bases and J 0 bases; bases outside gene matches: 2. Germline V CDR1 and CDR2: MNHEY, SVGEGT. Clinical history reported by participants formed the basis on which cohorts were assigned. The assay was immunoSEQ multiplex PCR, and TCRdb's table has in-frame clones only and misses some. The repertoire includes a few hundred thousand clones, roughly 80% of them detected once, and approximately 3.6% sits in the top ten. The sequenced sample consisted of PBMCs or T cells enriched from blood (not recorded which). The chain links TRBV6-2 or TRBV6-3 to TRBJ2-4; 9 bases agree with TRBD1. The TCR originated in a man aged 50-60 years who had recovered from COVID-19. CDR3 bases: TGTGCCAGCAGTTACCTGACAGGGGGAGCCAAAAACATTCAGTACTTC. It is translated as CASSYLTGGAKNIQYF.